The present T cell receptor (beta chain) was sequenced within a study of blood T cell repertoires in COVID-19. Repertoires were generated with immunoSEQ multiplex PCR, while TCRdb's copy carries only in-frame clones and drops some. Among roughly 290,000 clones listed, 70% to 90% were seen once. The V end was cut by 8 bases, the J end by 1 base, with 11 bases between. Germline V gene lookup returns CDR1 SGHTA and CDR2 FQGTGA. The CDR3 sequence is 13 residues long. Source material: PBMCs or T cells enriched from blood (not recorded which). The origin of this receptor is a man aged 25 to 40 who had recovered from COVID-19. The rearrangement uses TRBV7-3 and TRBJ1-1; tentative D call: TRBD1 (6 bases). In nucleotides, the CDR3 is TGTGCCAGCTCACAGGGCGGGAACACTGAAGCTTTCTTT. Amino acids: CASSQGGNTEAFF.